This T cell receptor beta chain was sequenced in a study of T cell repertoires in cytomegalovirus infection. Across the whole study: CMV infection and matching HLA type were both indicated by public TCR beta signatures. General study points: Carriage of CMV together with the relevant HLA was identifiable through cumulative public TCR beta family frequency. CMV-specific TCR beta clonotypes restricted by HLA-C dominated the ex vivo response.

Each CDR3 protein is one row after TCRdb ran MiXCR on the reads. The table has about 130,000 distinct CDR3 sequences, approximately 8.8% seen once. The table lists this clonotype with many counts. Its antigen is not known. Material: PBMCs. The receptor was isolated from a human donor in good health (CMV status not recorded). Some clones in this sample may be carry-over from other donors' samples.

CDR3 bases: TGTGCCAGCAAAAGAGACAGGGGCTATAATTCACCCCTCCACTTT. Protein sequence: CASKRDRGYNSPLHF. V is TRBV12-3 or TRBV12-4 and J is TRBJ1-6; 8 bases match TRBD1. V gave up 7 bases and J gave up 3 bases; unmatched junction bases: 5. The CDR3 sequence is 15 residues long.